The rows below give T cell receptor beta chains drawn from one sample of a study of CD8 T cells in Susac syndrome. TCRdb itself ran the immunoSEQ multiplex PCR reads through MiXCR, one entry per CDR3 protein. The sample carries about 140,000 distinct CDR3 sequences, approximately 95% recorded once. Input material: CD4+ T cells from PBMCs. All receptors come from a human donor in good health. The CDR3 runs from the conserved cysteine through the conserved F or W. The D gene is left open where the match is weak. Not every row has a clone size; where given, it reads once, few, many or a size class.

D gene: .
clone size: .
J gene: TRBJ1-5
V gene: TRBV20-1
CDR3 protein: CSARVSNQPQHF
CDR3 DNA: TGCAGTGCTAGAGTCAGCAATCAGCCCCAGCATTTT

D gene: .
clone size: .
J gene: TRBJ2-2
V gene: TRBV28
CDR3 protein: CASILRNTGELFF
CDR3 DNA: TGTGCCAGCATACTGCGGAACACCGGGGAGCTGTTTTTT

D gene: .
clone size: .
J gene: TRBJ2-7
V gene: TRBV27
CDR3 protein: CASSLTQRSEQYF
CDR3 DNA: TGTGCCAGCAGTTTAACCCAGCGGTCCGAGCAGTACTTC

D gene: .
clone size: .
J gene: TRBJ1-1
V gene: TRBV5-1
CDR3 protein: CASSLYRVNTEAFF
CDR3 DNA: TGCGCCAGCAGCTTGTACAGAGTGAACACTGAAGCTTTCTTT

D gene: .
clone size: .
J gene: TRBJ2-7
V gene: TRBV23-1
CDR3 protein: CASSQSVGFRSYEQYF
CDR3 DNA: TGCGCCAGCAGTCAATCGGTTGGTTTTAGGTCCTACGAGCAGTACTTC

D gene: .
clone size: .
J gene: TRBJ2-2
V gene: TRBV27
CDR3 protein: CASSRPLTGSGGELFF
CDR3 DNA: TGTGCCAGCAGCCGCCCCCTTACAGGGTCGGGCGGGGAGCTGTTTTTT

D gene: .
clone size: .
J gene: TRBJ2-2
V gene: TRBV4-1
CDR3 protein: CASSQGLNFPTGELFF
CDR3 DNA: TGCGCCAGCAGCCAGGGTCTGAATTTCCCCACCGGGGAGCTGTTTTTT

D gene: .
clone size: .
J gene: TRBJ2-2
V gene: TRBV5-1
CDR3 protein: CASSLASGPGELFF
CDR3 DNA: TGCGCCAGCAGCTTGGCGAGTGGACCCGGGGAGCTGTTTTTT

D gene: TRBD1
clone size: .
J gene: TRBJ2-5
V gene: TRBV18
CDR3 protein: CASSPRDRWQETQYF
CDR3 DNA: TGTGCCAGCTCACCAAGGGACAGGTGGCAAGAGACCCAGTACTTC

D gene: .
clone size: .
J gene: TRBJ2-1
V gene: TRBV3-1
CDR3 protein: CASSPRGTSYNEQFF
CDR3 DNA: TGTGCCAGCAGCCCGAGGGGAACCTCCTACAATGAGCAGTTCTTC

D gene: .
clone size: once
J gene: TRBJ1-1
V gene: TRBV2
CDR3 protein: CASSEANYLAPEAFF
CDR3 DNA: TGTGCCAGCAGTGAAGCAAATTATCTGGCCCCTGAAGCTTTCTTT

D gene: TRBD1
clone size: .
J gene: TRBJ2-7
V gene: TRBV3-1
CDR3 protein: CASSRYRGFSYEQYF
CDR3 DNA: TGTGCCAGCAGCAGATACAGGGGTTTCTCCTACGAGCAGTACTTC

D gene: TRBD2
clone size: .
J gene: TRBJ2-3
V gene: TRBV7-2
CDR3 protein: CASSFLEAGAEYF
CDR3 DNA: TGTGCCAGCAGCTTCCTCGAAGCGGGAGCGGAGTATTTT

D gene: TRBD1
clone size: .
J gene: TRBJ2-7
V gene: TRBV14
CDR3 protein: CASSQGTGTEQYF
CDR3 DNA: TGTGCCAGCAGCCAAGGGACAGGGACCGAGCAGTACTTC

D gene: .
clone size: .
J gene: TRBJ2-3
V gene: TRBV27
CDR3 protein: CASSLLSGSTDTQYF
CDR3 DNA: TGTGCCAGCAGTCTCCTTAGCGGTAGCACAGATACGCAGTATTTT

D gene: .
clone size: .
J gene: TRBJ2-1
V gene: TRBV5-1
CDR3 protein: CASSLREYEQFF
CDR3 DNA: TGCGCCAGCAGCTTGAGGGAATATGAGCAGTTCTTC

D gene: TRBD1
clone size: .
J gene: TRBJ1-1
V gene: TRBV5-1
CDR3 protein: CASSSHPLRQGNTEAFF
CDR3 DNA: TGCGCCAGCAGCTCCCACCCCCTCCGACAGGGGAACACTGAAGCTTTCTTT

D gene: .
clone size: .
J gene: TRBJ2-5
V gene: TRBV7-2
CDR3 protein: CASSSRLWGVGETQYF
CDR3 DNA: TGTGCCAGCAGCTCCCGTTTATGGGGGGTCGGTGAGACCCAGTACTTC

D gene: .
clone size: .
J gene: TRBJ2-2
V gene: TRBV25-1
CDR3 protein: CASSDSWEAGELFF
CDR3 DNA: TGTGCCAGCAGTGATAGTTGGGAAGCCGGGGAGCTGTTTTTT

D gene: TRBD2
clone size: .
J gene: TRBJ2-3
V gene: TRBV20-1
CDR3 protein: CSARPASGGTGDTQYF
CDR3 DNA: TGCAGTGCTAGACCCGCTAGCGGGGGGACGGGGGATACGCAGTATTTT

D gene: TRBD2
clone size: .
J gene: TRBJ2-1
V gene: TRBV24-1
CDR3 protein: CATSEMTSGGNYNEQFF
CDR3 DNA: TGTGCCACCAGTGAGATGACTAGCGGGGGAAACTACAATGAGCAGTTCTTC

D gene: .
clone size: .
J gene: TRBJ1-2
V gene: TRBV29-1
CDR3 protein: CSVSTNYGYTF
CDR3 DNA: TGCAGCGTCTCGACTAACTATGGCTACACCTTC

D gene: .
clone size: .
J gene: TRBJ2-2
V gene: TRBV20-1
CDR3 protein: CSARVITSGLNTGELFF
CDR3 DNA: TGCAGTGCTAGAGTCATTACCTCGGGGCTTAACACCGGGGAGCTGTTTTTT

D gene: .
clone size: .
J gene: TRBJ2-1
V gene: TRBV27
CDR3 protein: CASSPIRRGNEQFF
CDR3 DNA: TGTGCCAGCAGTCCGATTCGGAGGGGCAATGAGCAGTTCTTC

D gene: .
clone size: .
J gene: TRBJ2-1
V gene: TRBV9
CDR3 protein: CASSVVGTAAGQFF
CDR3 DNA: TGTGCCAGCAGCGTAGTCGGGACCGCCGCGGGGCAGTTCTTC

D gene: .
clone size: .
J gene: TRBJ2-7
V gene: TRBV29-1
CDR3 protein: CSVEAHLQGQGREQYF
CDR3 DNA: TGCAGCGTTGAAGCCCACCTACAGGGTCAGGGGCGCGAGCAGTACTTC

D gene: .
clone size: .
J gene: TRBJ2-5
V gene: TRBV5-6
CDR3 protein: CASSSSGDYQETQYF
CDR3 DNA: TGTGCCAGCAGCTCATCAGGGGATTACCAAGAGACCCAGTACTTC

D gene: TRBD2
clone size: once
J gene: TRBJ2-7
V gene: TRBV3-1
CDR3 protein: CASSQVSGNSYEQYF
CDR3 DNA: TGTGCCAGCAGCCAAGTTAGCGGGAACTCCTACGAGCAGTACTTC

D gene: .
clone size: .
J gene: TRBJ1-1
V gene: TRBV5-1
CDR3 protein: CASSLDFRNTEAFF
CDR3 DNA: TGCGCCAGCAGCTTGGACTTCCGGAACACTGAAGCTTTCTTT

D gene: .
clone size: .
J gene: TRBJ1-5
V gene: TRBV7-8
CDR3 protein: CASSLAPGDSNQPQHF
CDR3 DNA: TGTGCCAGCAGCTTAGCCCCAGGGGATAGCAATCAGCCCCAGCATTTT

D gene: .
clone size: .
J gene: TRBJ2-7
V gene: TRBV2
CDR3 protein: CASPRTDPYEQYF
CDR3 DNA: TGTGCCAGCCCCCGGACGGATCCCTACGAGCAGTACTTC

D gene: TRBD2
clone size: .
J gene: TRBJ2-1
V gene: TRBV7-6
CDR3 protein: CASSLLAGGGEQFF
CDR3 DNA: TGTGCCAGCAGCTTATTGGCGGGAGGGGGTGAGCAGTTCTTC

D gene: .
clone size: once
J gene: TRBJ2-3
V gene: TRBV20-1
CDR3 protein: CSARDRVDTQYF
CDR3 DNA: TGCAGTGCTAGAGATCGTGTAGATACGCAGTATTTT

D gene: .
clone size: once
J gene: TRBJ1-4
V gene: TRBV27
CDR3 protein: CASSFSLGEKLFF
CDR3 DNA: TGTGCCAGCAGTTTCAGTCTTGGCGAAAAACTGTTTTTT

D gene: .
clone size: .
J gene: TRBJ1-1
V gene: TRBV2
CDR3 protein: CASSLGGEGGTEAFF
CDR3 DNA: TGTGCCAGCAGTCTTGGTGGAGAAGGGGGCACTGAAGCTTTCTTT

D gene: TRBD2
clone size: .
J gene: TRBJ2-7
V gene: TRBV9
CDR3 protein: CASSVGTSGAYEQYF
CDR3 DNA: TGTGCCAGCAGCGTAGGAACTAGCGGTGCCTACGAGCAGTACTTC

D gene: .
clone size: .
J gene: TRBJ2-5
V gene: TRBV6-8
CDR3 protein: CASTTHRHMKETQYF
CDR3 DNA: TGTGCCAGCACTACCCACCGGCATATGAAAGAGACCCAGTACTTC

D gene: .
clone size: .
J gene: TRBJ1-1
V gene: TRBV5-1
CDR3 protein: CASSLADRSNTEAFF
CDR3 DNA: TGCGCCAGCAGCTTGGCCGACAGGTCGAACACTGAAGCTTTCTTT

D gene: .
clone size: few
J gene: TRBJ1-1
V gene: TRBV5-4
CDR3 protein: CASRPSALNTEAFF
CDR3 DNA: TGTGCCAGCAGACCATCCGCTCTGAACACTGAAGCTTTCTTT

D gene: .
clone size: .
J gene: TRBJ2-5
V gene: TRBV6-1
CDR3 protein: CASTDGIQETQYF
CDR3 DNA: TGTGCCAGCACGGACGGCATCCAAGAGACCCAGTACTTC

D gene: .
clone size: .
J gene: TRBJ2-7
V gene: TRBV5-1
CDR3 protein: CASSLLAGGSYEQYF
CDR3 DNA: TGCGCCAGCAGCCTCCTGGCGGGCGGCTCCTACGAGCAGTACTTC

D gene: .
clone size: .
J gene: TRBJ2-3
V gene: TRBV10-3
CDR3 protein: CAISGGKGSTSDTQYF
CDR3 DNA: TGTGCCATCAGTGGGGGGAAGGGGAGTACGTCAGATACGCAGTATTTT

D gene: TRBD1
clone size: .
J gene: TRBJ1-1
V gene: TRBV10-2
CDR3 protein: CASTTPGQGATTEAFF
CDR3 DNA: TGCGCCAGCACTACCCCGGGACAGGGGGCGACCACTGAAGCTTTCTTT

D gene: TRBD1
clone size: .
J gene: TRBJ2-7
V gene: TRBV19
CDR3 protein: CATQEADRDYGEQYF
CDR3 DNA: TGTGCCACCCAGGAGGCCGACAGGGATTATGGAGAGCAGTACTTC

D gene: .
clone size: .
J gene: TRBJ2-6
V gene: TRBV7-9
CDR3 protein: CASSLDRSGANVLTF
CDR3 DNA: TGTGCCAGCAGCTTAGACCGCTCTGGGGCCAACGTCCTGACTTTC

D gene: .
clone size: once
J gene: TRBJ2-5
V gene: TRBV29-1
CDR3 protein: CSAAQQETQYF
CDR3 DNA: TGCAGCGCCGCCCAGCAAGAGACCCAGTACTTC

D gene: TRBD1
clone size: .
J gene: TRBJ2-7
V gene: TRBV14
CDR3 protein: CASSQGLKRTGANGQYF
CDR3 DNA: TGTGCCAGCAGCCAAGGACTGAAGCGGACAGGGGCCAATGGGCAGTACTTC

D gene: .
clone size: .
J gene: TRBJ1-1
V gene: TRBV12-3/TRBV12-4
CDR3 protein: CASSLSGEAFF
CDR3 DNA: TGTGCCAGCAGTTTATCTGGTGAAGCTTTCTTT

D gene: TRBD1
clone size: .
J gene: TRBJ2-1
V gene: TRBV6-6
CDR3 protein: CASSYSGTGALNEQFF
CDR3 DNA: TGTGCCAGCAGTTACTCAGGGACAGGGGCGCTCAATGAGCAGTTCTTC